Listed here are 32 T cell receptor beta chains from one sample, sequenced in a study of CD8+ T cells in alopecia areata. RNA was isolated and reverse transcribed to cDNA, the sequencing template. The table came from immunoSEQ multiplex PCR; TCRdb's copy has only in-frame clones and leaves some out. The table shows some 110,000 clones, with around two fifths occurring only once. The sample consisted of CD4+ T cells sorted from blood. These TCRs come from a human donor with alopecia areata.

The table lists this clone with a few counts. The CDR3 loop is CASSLTGGGTEAFF. The CDR3 DNA reads TGCGCCAGCAGCTTGACCGGGGGTGGAACTGAAGCTTTCTTT. This sequence joins TRBV5-1 and TRBJ1-1, with D possibly matching TRBD1 (5 bases). V lost 1 base and J 5 bases, leaving 12 bases between the germline ends. The germline gives CDR1 SGHRS, CDR2 YFSETQ. The CDR3 is 14 residues long. Full variable domain (outside the CDR3, taken from reference TRBV5-1 and TRBJ1-1): KAGVTQTPRYLIKTRGQQVTLSCSPISGHRSVSWYQQTPGQGLQFLFEYFSETQRNKGNFPGRFSGRQFSNSRSEMNVSTLELGDSALYLCASSLTGGGTEAFFGQGTRLTVV.

This chain joins TRBV29-1 and TRBJ2-1; D call uncertain. This CDR3 is built from 11 residues. The V and J ends lost 6 bases and 2 bases respectively, with 5 bases between them. CDR1 is SQVTM and CDR2 is ANQGSEA in the germline V gene. The CDR3 region is CSVQPYNEQFF. The CDR3 DNA is TGCAGCGTCCAGCCCTACAATGAGCAGTTCTTC.

This sequence joins TRBV5-1 and TRBJ1-6; TRBD1 might be the D (5 bases). V was clipped by 4 bases and J by 8 bases, with 13 bases between them. CDR1 SGHRS and CDR2 YFSETQ come from the germline V gene. The CDR3 spans 14 residues. For the CDR3, the DNA is TGCGCCAGCAGCCTCGGGGGTACGGATTCACCCCTCCACTTT. Its protein product is CASSLGGTDSPLHF.

Details on this clone: Other DNA sequences within the sample encode an identical CDR3. The chain is built from TRBV29-1 and TRBJ1-5; TRBD1 aligns across 11 bases. The CDR3 has 14 residues. Trimming took 5 bases from V and 2 from J; bases not matched to a gene: 2. CDR1 is SQVTM, CDR2 ANQGSEA, per germline. The CDR3 loop reads CSVQDRGRNQPQHF. The DNA of the CDR3 is TGCAGCGTTCAGGACAGGGGGCGCAATCAGCCCCAGCATTTT.

The chain carries TRBV27 and TRBJ1-2; tentative D call: TRBD1 (6 bases). From germline, CDR1 is MNHEY and CDR2 SMNVEV (reference sequence). Trimming left V 5 bases short and J 6 bases short, with 16 bases between. CDR3 length equals 14 residues. The CDR3: CASSARDTSHGYTF. The DNA of the CDR3 is TGTGCCAGCAGTGCCCGGGACACTAGCCATGGCTACACCTTC.

The V and J genes are TRBV6-6 and TRBJ1-5; D remains unclear. V was clipped by 6 bases and J by 4 bases, with 13 bases between them. The CDR3 has 14 amino acids. CDR1 is MNHNY and CDR2 is SVGAGI in the germline V gene (reference sequence). The CDR3 reads CASSPERVNQPQHF. CDR3 coding DNA: TGTGCCAGCAGCCCCGAGAGGGTGAATCAGCCCCAGCATTTT.

The V gene is TRBV4-1, the J gene TRBJ2-1; 10 bases map to TRBD2. This CDR3 has 16 amino acids. After removal of 2 bases from V and 1 base from J, the junction contained 2 bases not matched to a gene. From germline, CDR1 is MGHRA and CDR2 YSYEKL. The CDR3 DNA follows: TGCGCCAGCAGCCAATCACTAGCGGGATCCTACAATGAGCAGTTCTTC. This sequence encodes CASSQSLAGSYNEQFF.

This clone was recorded a few times. V and J are TRBV20-1 and TRBJ1-4; D gene uncertain. Trimming removed 6 bases at V and 8 bases at J, with 7 bases between. This CDR3 is built from 10 residues. CDR1 and CDR2 (germline): DFQATT, SNEGSKA (reference sequence). CDR3 in amino acids: CSASWEKLFF. The CDR3 DNA reads as TGCAGTGCCAGCTGGGAAAAACTGTTTTTT.

The rearrangement joins TRBV18 to TRBJ2-1, with 14 bases lining up with TRBD2. With V trimmed by 2 bases and J by 5 bases, 2 bases remained unmatched. Germline loops: CDR1 KGHSH, CDR2 LQKENI. CDR3 length equals 16 residues. The CDR3 sequence is CASSPAGLAGDNEQFF. The CDR3, as DNA: TGTGCCAGCTCACCAGCGGGACTAGCGGGAGACAATGAGCAGTTCTTC.

This clone was seen a few times. This chain connects TRBV7-2 to TRBJ2-1; D gene uncertain. The CDR3 is 11 residues long. Trimming took 4 bases from V and 7 from J, leaving 5 bases between them. In germline, CDR1 is SGHTA, CDR2 FQGNSA. CDR3: CASSYENEQFF. For the CDR3, the DNA is TGTGCCAGCAGCTATGAGAATGAGCAGTTCTTC.

The chain employs TRBV4-2 and TRBJ1-1; the match to TRBD1 covers 10 bases. CDR1 and CDR2 (germline): LGHNA, YNFKEQ. Trimming removed 0 bases from V and 4 bases from J; junction bases left unmatched: 8. This CDR3 comprises 17 residues. The CDR3 loop reads CASSQEGTGDGGTEAFF. The CDR3 region has the DNA TGTGCCAGCAGCCAAGAAGGGACAGGGGATGGTGGCACTGAAGCTTTCTTT.

This clone has more than one count but fewer than ten. The rearrangement links TRBV29-1 to TRBJ2-1; 7 bases are shared with TRBD2. Germline CDR1 SQVTM, CDR2 ANQGSEA. The ends lost 4 bases at V and 8 bases at J; junction bases unmatched: 5. The CDR3 runs to 12 residues. The chain's CDR3 is CSVARAGDEQFF. As DNA, the CDR3 is TGCAGCGTTGCCAGGGCGGGAGATGAGCAGTTCTTC.

V usage is TRBV20-1 and J usage is TRBJ2-1, with a weak D call TRBD2 (6 bases). This CDR3 is built from 11 residues. CDR1 and CDR2 from the germline V gene are DFQATT and SNEGSKA (reference sequence). Deletions cut 3 bases from V and 10 bases from J, with 10 bases between. CDR3 loop: CSASRRDEQFF. CDR3 nucleotide sequence: TGCAGTGCTAGTCGGAGGGACGAGCAGTTCTTC.

The rearrangement uses TRBV29-1 and TRBJ1-2; D is unresolved. The ends were cut back, 7 bases at V and 4 bases at J, with 19 bases in the middle. The CDR3 length is 14 residues. CDR1 is SQVTM, CDR2 ANQGSEA, per germline. The CDR3 spells CSADTDPRTYGYTF. CDR3 nucleotides: TGCAGCGCCGATACAGACCCCAGGACCTATGGCTACACCTTC.

This clone was observed a few times. Mismatch with germline at one junction end may stem from a read error. The rearrangement joins TRBV29-1 to TRBJ2-4; D is undetermined. This CDR3 contains 15 residues. The germline CDR1 and CDR2 sequences are SQVTM and ANQGSEA. CDR3 region: CSVEGSPSAKNIQYF. CDR3 nucleotide sequence: TGCAGCGTCGAAGGTTCTCCTAGTGCCAAAAACATTCAGTACTTC.

The genes are TRBV7-3 and TRBJ2-6; D unresolved. Looked up from germline, CDR1 is SGHTA and CDR2 is FQGTGA. This CDR3 contains 16 residues. Trimming cost V 5 bases and J 0 bases, with 11 bases left between them. In DNA form, the CDR3 reads TGTGCCAGCAGCCCCCAATTCACCTCTGGGGCCAACGTCCTGACTTTC. It encodes CASSPQFTSGANVLTF.

There are a few counts of this clone. The chain employs TRBV28 and TRBJ2-2, with a weak D call TRBD1 (5 bases). Trimming took off 5 bases at V and 2 bases at J, with 9 bases between the two ends. The CDR3 consists of 14 residues. Looked up from germline, CDR1 is MDHEN and CDR2 is SYDVKM. CDR3 nucleotide sequence: TGTGCCAGCAGTCGACAGTTAAACACCGGGGAGCTGTTTTTT. It is translated as CASSRQLNTGELFF. The whole variable domain, filled in from reference TRBV28 and TRBJ2-2, reads DVKVTQSSRYLVKRTGEKVFLECVQDMDHENMFWYRQDPGLGLRLIYFSYDVKMKEKGDIPEGYSVSREKKERFSLILESASTNQTSMYLCASSRQLNTGELFFGEGSRLTVL.

In this sample, this clone turned up a few times. The chain has TRBV10-2 and TRBJ2-7, with D tentatively TRBD2 (6 bases). The CDR3 runs 13 residues. The germline V gene has CDR1 WSHSY and CDR2 SAAADI. V dropped 5 bases and J dropped 6 bases, with 14 bases sitting between them. The CDR3 reads CASSRGLTSEQYF. The DNA of the CDR3 is TGCGCCAGCAGTCGGGGGTTAACGAGCGAGCAGTACTTC.

This clone came up once. This CDR3 is CASSLGDSSYEQYF. In DNA, the CDR3 is TGTGCCAGCAGCTTGGGGGACTCCTCCTACGAGCAGTACTTC. The chain joins TRBV7-2 to TRBJ2-7; D perhaps matches TRBD2 (6 bases). V lost 3 bases and J 0 bases, leaving 9 bases between the germline ends. CDR3 length: 14 residues. Germline CDR1 SGHTA, CDR2 FQGNSA.

This clone was observed a few times. This chain joins TRBV7-2 and TRBJ2-7, with D possibly matching TRBD2 (6 bases). The CDR3 spans 14 residues. Germline loops: CDR1 SGHTA, CDR2 FQGNSA. V shed 5 bases and J shed 4 bases, with 15 bases lying between them. Written as DNA, the CDR3 is TGTGCCAGCAGCGCCACCGGGACTCATTACGAGCAGTACTTC. Protein product: CASSATGTHYEQYF.

The rearrangement links TRBV7-2 to TRBJ2-5; 7 bases are shared with TRBD1. Germline assignment: CDR1 SGHTA and CDR2 FQGNSA. The CDR3 sequence is 15 residues long. The trim removed 8 bases at V and 3 bases at J, leaving 12 bases unmatched. In DNA form, the CDR3 reads TGTGCCAGCCACGAAAGGGGGACAGCAAAAGAGACCCAGTACTTC. Translation: CASHERGTAKETQYF.

This clone was seen a handful of times. The V call is TRBV18, the J call TRBJ2-1, with TRBD1 as a possible D gene (6 bases). CDR3 length equals 15 residues. Germline lookup yields CDR1 KGHSH and CDR2 LQKENI. V lost 1 base and J 5 bases, leaving 12 bases between the germline ends. Here the CDR3 DNA reads TGTGCCAGCTCACCACGAGGGCAGGGGAACAATGAGCAGTTCTTC. This gives the protein CASSPRGQGNNEQFF.

The J gene is TRBJ2-3, the V gene TRBV7-3; D possibly corresponds to TRBD1 (5 bases). The CDR3 length is 14 residues. V dropped 5 bases and J dropped 0 bases, with 9 bases sitting between them. The germline gives CDR1 SGHTA, CDR2 FQGTGA. The CDR3 sequence is CASSLTASTDTQYF. Here the CDR3 DNA reads TGTGCCAGCAGCCTGACAGCTAGCACAGATACGCAGTATTTT.

The V call is TRBV5-6, the J call TRBJ2-7, with 11 bases fitting TRBD1. The CDR3 consists of 14 residues. Germline V gives CDR1 SGHDT, CDR2 YYEEEE. V was pared by 4 bases and J by 7 bases, with 7 bases of the junction left unmatched. In nucleotides, the CDR3 is TGTGCCAGCAGCAGACTGGACAGGGGGCAGGAGCAGTACTTC. This codes for CASSRLDRGQEQYF.

In this sample, this clone turned up a few times. The V gene is TRBV4-1, the J gene TRBJ2-7; no reliable D call. Germline loops: CDR1 MGHRA, CDR2 YSYEKL. Trimming cost V 4 bases and J 4 bases, with 11 bases left between them. The CDR3 runs 13 residues. The CDR3 spells CASSLYAGYEQYF. CDR3 sequence (DNA): TGCGCCAGCAGCCTCTATGCAGGTTACGAGCAGTACTTC.

V and J are TRBV27 and TRBJ2-1; tentatively, D is TRBD1 (5 bases). CDR1 MNHEY and CDR2 SMNVEV come from the germline V gene (reference sequence). This CDR3 has 12 amino acids. With 2 bases removed from V and 7 bases from J, the gap between germline ends came to 6 bases. The CDR3 nucleotides read TGTGCCAGCAGTTTAAAGGGGAATGAGCAGTTCTTC. Its protein product is CASSLKGNEQFF.

The rearrangement joins TRBV29-1 to TRBJ1-1; D is perhaps TRBD1 (6 bases). V lost 5 bases and J lost 1, with 14 bases in between. Per the germline V gene, CDR1 is SQVTM and CDR2 is ANQGSEA. This CDR3 has 14 amino acids. The CDR3 DNA reads TGCAGCGTTTATTCCCCACAGGGGAACACTGAAGCTTTCTTT. Protein sequence: CSVYSPQGNTEAFF.

The rearrangement uses TRBV7-7 and TRBJ2-5; possibly TRBD1 for D (5 bases). Germline CDR1 is SSHAT and CDR2 is FNYEAQ (reference sequence). The V and J ends lost 5 bases and 5 bases respectively, with 12 bases between them. This CDR3 spans 13 amino acids. CDR3 nucleotide sequence: TGTGCCAGCAGCAGGGGTTTGGGGGAGACCCAGTACTTC. Encoded protein: CASSRGLGETQYF.

This chain links TRBV18 with TRBJ2-7, with TRBD1 identical over 8 bases. Germline V CDR1 and CDR2: KGHSH, LQKENI. The V gene end was trimmed by 3 bases and the J gene end by 6 bases; junction bases not matched to a gene: 1. This CDR3 comprises 12 residues. CDR3 sequence reads: CASSPTGAEQYF. CDR3 DNA: TGTGCCAGCTCACCGACAGGGGCCGAGCAGTACTTC.

This sequence joins TRBV30 and TRBJ2-1; D remains ambiguous. This CDR3 is built from 12 residues. Germline V gene lookup returns CDR1 GTSNPN and CDR2 SVGIG (reference sequence). V lost 2 bases and J 8 bases, leaving 10 bases between the germline ends. CDR3 coding DNA: TGTGCCTGGAGTCCAACCTTCCATGAGCAGTTCTTC. Translated, it gives CAWSPTFHEQFF.

The sample holds one count of this clone. The chain uses TRBV4-1 and TRBJ2-3; TRBD2 matches 7 bases. In germline, CDR1 is MGHRA, CDR2 YSYEKL. The V gene end was trimmed by 2 bases and the J gene end by 0 bases; junction bases not matched to a gene: 14. This CDR3 has 19 residues. As DNA, the CDR3 is TGCGCCAGCAGCCAAAGCGGGGCGGGGAGGGTTATTAGCACAGATACGCAGTATTTT. Translating it yields CASSQSGAGRVISTDTQYF.

V is TRBV2 and J is TRBJ1-5, with D hard to call. The CDR3 sequence is 15 residues long. V lost 2 bases and J 4 bases, leaving 12 bases between the germline ends. Germline V gives CDR1 SNHLY, CDR2 FYNNEI. The CDR3 DNA reads as TGTGCCAGCAGTGAACGAGGTCAAGCAAATCAGCCCCAGCATTTT. Its translation: CASSERGQANQPQHF.